A single sample gave rise to the 7 T cell receptor beta chains below, sequenced in a study of T cell responses to AZD1222 COVID-19 vaccine. Some clones are missing from TCRdb's copy, which holds only in-frame ones; the method was immunoSEQ multiplex PCR. The table lists about 97,000 clones, roughly 90% of them singletons. The sample here was peripheral blood, taken on day 0 of AZD1222 vaccination. The receptors here all came from an adult in good health.

This chain connects TRBV10-1 to TRBJ1-6; a weak D match, TRBD1 (6 bases). Germline CDR1 and CDR2: WNHNN and SYGVQD (reference sequence). The CDR3 sequence is 17 residues long. V dropped 6 bases and J dropped 4 bases, with 19 bases sitting between them. The CDR3 loop is CASREHRDPGYNSPLHF. The CDR3 DNA sequence: TGCGCCAGCAGAGAACACAGGGACCCTGGGTATAATTCACCCCTCCACTTT.

This chain connects TRBV6-5 to TRBJ1-2; a possible D gene is TRBD1 (5 bases). CDR1 and CDR2 from the germline V gene are MNHEY and SVGAGI. V lost 8 bases, J lost 6 bases, and 16 bases lay in between. The CDR3 sequence is 13 residues long. This CDR3 reads CASVIGGWNGYTF. CDR3 in DNA: TGTGCCAGCGTAATTGGGGGATGGAATGGCTACACCTTC.

The chain couples TRBV6-2 or TRBV6-3 to TRBJ1-1, with 8 positions matching TRBD1. This CDR3 spans 14 amino acids. Losses at the gene ends were 5 bases for V and 3 bases for J; bases not matched to a gene: 5. Looked up from germline, CDR1 is MNHEY and CDR2 is SVGEGT. CDR3 sequence (DNA): TGTGCCAGCAGTCGTCAGGGGGCTTACACTGAAGCTTTCTTT. Encoded protein: CASSRQGAYTEAFF.

V and J are TRBV19 and TRBJ2-2, with TRBD2 matching 7 bases. Germline V lookup: CDR1 LNHDA, CDR2 SQIVND (reference sequence). There are 14 residues in the CDR3. V was clipped by 5 bases and J by 5 bases; unmatched bases: 5. The CDR3 reads CASSPSAGTGELFF. CDR3 coding DNA: TGTGCCAGTAGTCCCTCAGCGGGGACCGGGGAGCTGTTTTTT. The full variable domain, rest sourced from reference TRBV19 and TRBJ2-2, is DGGITQSPKYLFRKEGQNVTLSCEQNLNHDAMYWYRQDPGQGLRLIYYSQIVNDFQKGDIAEGYSVSREKKESFPLTVTSAQKNPTAFYLCASSPSAGTGELFFGEGSRLTVL.

This chain joins TRBV4-1 and TRBJ2-2; TRBD2 matches at 16 bases. V lost 3 bases and J lost 6; bases outside the gene matches: 10. The CDR3 runs 19 residues. Germline V gives CDR1 MGHRA, CDR2 YSYEKL. The DNA of the CDR3 is TGCGCCAGCAGCCAGCCCTCCGGGACTAGCGGGGGGGCCTCCGGGGAGCTGTTTTTT. This encodes CASSQPSGTSGGASGELFF.

The genes are TRBV11-2 and TRBJ2-1; 12 nucleotides align to TRBD2. CDR3 size: 15 residues. J lost 4 bases, V lost 5 bases, and 3 bases had no gene match. Germline V gives CDR1 SGHAT, CDR2 FQNNGV. As DNA, the CDR3 is TGTGCCAGCAGCCCGGGGACTAGCGGGTACAATGAGCAGTTCTTC. Its protein is CASSPGTSGYNEQFF.

The rearrangement links TRBV27 to TRBJ1-3; D remains ambiguous. Per germline, CDR1 MNHEY and CDR2 SMNVEV (reference sequence). Trimming cost V 5 bases and J 0 bases, with 11 bases left between them. The CDR3 covers 15 residues. CDR3 sequence reads: CASSPSRSSGNTIYF. CDR3 nucleotide sequence: TGTGCCAGCAGTCCGAGCAGGAGCTCTGGAAACACCATATATTTT.